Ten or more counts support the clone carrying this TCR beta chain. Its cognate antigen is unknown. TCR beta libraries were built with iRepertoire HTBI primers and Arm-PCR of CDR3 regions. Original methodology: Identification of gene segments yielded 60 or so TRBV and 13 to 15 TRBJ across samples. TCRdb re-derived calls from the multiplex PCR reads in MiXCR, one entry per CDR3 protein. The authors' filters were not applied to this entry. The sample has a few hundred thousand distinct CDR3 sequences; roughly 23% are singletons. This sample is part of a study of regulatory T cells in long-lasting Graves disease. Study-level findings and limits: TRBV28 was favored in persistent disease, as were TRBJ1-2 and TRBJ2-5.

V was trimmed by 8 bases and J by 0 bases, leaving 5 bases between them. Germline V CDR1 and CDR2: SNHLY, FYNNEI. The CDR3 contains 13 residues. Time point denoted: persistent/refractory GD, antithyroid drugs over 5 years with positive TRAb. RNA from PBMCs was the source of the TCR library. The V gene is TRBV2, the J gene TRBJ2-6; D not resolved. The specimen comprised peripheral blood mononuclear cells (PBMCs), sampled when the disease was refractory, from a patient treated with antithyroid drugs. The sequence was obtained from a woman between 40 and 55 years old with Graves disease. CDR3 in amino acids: CASGISGANVLTF. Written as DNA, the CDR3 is TGTGCCAGCGGGATCTCTGGGGCCAACGTCCTGACTTTC.